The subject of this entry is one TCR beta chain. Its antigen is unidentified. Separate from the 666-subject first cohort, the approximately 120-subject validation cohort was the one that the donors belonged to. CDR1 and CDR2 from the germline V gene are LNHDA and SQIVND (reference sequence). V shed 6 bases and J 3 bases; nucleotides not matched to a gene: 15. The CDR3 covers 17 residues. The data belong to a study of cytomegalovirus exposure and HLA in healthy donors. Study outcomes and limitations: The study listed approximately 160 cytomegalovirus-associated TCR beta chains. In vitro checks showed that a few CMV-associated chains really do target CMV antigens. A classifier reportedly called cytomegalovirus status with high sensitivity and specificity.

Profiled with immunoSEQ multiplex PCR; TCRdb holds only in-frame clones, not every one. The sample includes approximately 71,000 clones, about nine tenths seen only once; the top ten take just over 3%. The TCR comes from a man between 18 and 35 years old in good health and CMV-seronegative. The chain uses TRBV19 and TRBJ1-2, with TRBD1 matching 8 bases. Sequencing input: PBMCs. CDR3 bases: TGTGCCAGTAGCCCATCAACCCGACAGGGGAACTACTATGGCTACACCTTC. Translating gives CASSPSTRQGNYYGYTF.